Listed below are T cell receptor beta chains from one sample, sequenced in a study of beta chain features in type 1 diabetes. The repertoire was sequenced with immunoSEQ multiplex PCR; TCRdb's copy has only in-frame clones and lacks some. The profile shows around 500,000 clones, around 30% of them singletons. The sample comprised naive CD4+ T cells from blood. The receptors shown here come from a man aged 18 to 35 in good health. The CDR3 runs from the conserved cysteine through the conserved F or W. Fields, in order: D gene, clone size, V gene, J gene, CDR3 DNA, CDR3 protein. D genes are given only for firm matches. Some rows mark clone size as missing; the rest say once, few, many or name a class of expanded clone.

>NA|NA|TRBV30|TRBJ2-1
TGTGCCTGGAGTGCCAGGCGGGATTCCGAGCAGTTCTTC
CAWSARRDSEQFF
>NA|few|TRBV7-2|TRBJ2-7
TGTGCCAGCAGCTACAGGTCCTCGCCCTACGAGCAGTACTTC
CASSYRSSPYEQYF
>NA|NA|TRBV4-3|TRBJ2-3
TGCGCCAGCAGCCAAGACTCGGATGATACGCAGTATTTT
CASSQDSDDTQYF
>NA|few|TRBV30|TRBJ2-7
TGTGCCTGGACCGAATCCTACGAGCAGTACTTC
CAWTESYEQYF
>NA|NA|TRBV7-7|TRBJ2-6
TGTGCCAGCAGCGCCTTCCTCTTAACAGGGACCCAAGGGGCCAACGTCCTGACTTTC
CASSAFLLTGTQGANVLTF
>NA|few|TRBV30|TRBJ1-5
TGTGCCTGGAGGATCCAGGGTGGAAATCAGCCCCAGCATTTT
CAWRIQGGNQPQHF
>NA|NA|TRBV30|TRBJ1-5
TGTGCCTGGAGTGTACGAGCCCGCCAGCCCCAGCATTTT
CAWSVRARQPQHF
>NA|once|TRBV29-1|TRBJ1-1
TGCAGCGTTGAGAGGGAGGGGAGGGAGAACACTGAAGCTTTCTTT
CSVEREGRENTEAFF
>NA|NA|TRBV6-5|TRBJ2-7
TGTGCCAGCAGTTACAGAGCGGGGACACGCTACGAGCAGTACTTC
CASSYRAGTRYEQYF
>NA|NA|TRBV20-1|TRBJ2-7
TGCAGTGCTAGAGACGGGTACGAGCAGTACTTC
CSARDGYEQYF
>NA|NA|TRBV7-6|TRBJ2-1
TGTGCCAGCAGCACTCGGGATCACAATGAGCAGTTCTTC
CASSTRDHNEQFF
>NA|NA|TRBV25-1|TRBJ2-2
TGTGCCAGCAGTGTATTAGACAGTAACACCGGGGAGCTGTTTTTT
CASSVLDSNTGELFF
>TRBD2|NA|TRBV15|TRBJ2-5
TGTGCCACCAGCAGAGGAGCGGGAGTGGAGACCCAGTACTTC
CATSRGAGVETQYF
>NA|few|TRBV18|TRBJ2-7
TGTGCCAGCTCACTGACCGTAGGGGATTCCTCCTACGAGCAGTACTTC
CASSLTVGDSSYEQYF
>TRBD2|few|TRBV7-9|TRBJ2-5
TGTGCCAGCAGCTTGGCGGGAGGAAAAGAGACCCAGTACTTC
CASSLAGGKETQYF